The 31 T cell receptor beta chains in this list originate from one sample, sequenced in a study of T-cell reconstitution after alpha-beta-depleted transplantation in children. The library targeted TCRbeta and was prepared with unique molecular identifiers. TCRdb fed the PCR reads into MiXCR, producing one record per CDR3 protein. The sample has around 800,000 distinct CDR3 sequences, 16% seen once; the top ten hold roughly 5%. The specimen comprised PBMCs, mostly from graft donor cells, sampled 360 days after TCRalphabeta/CD19-depleted stem cell transplant. These receptors all come from a male patient between 5 and 17 years old who had a stem cell transplant for acute lymphoblastic leukemia, so the T cells may come from the graft donor.

The chain recombines TRBV20-1 with TRBJ2-7, with D possibly TRBD1 on 6 matching bases. V gave up 6 bases and J gave up 0 bases, with 18 bases separating them. There are 15 residues in the CDR3. Germline lookup yields CDR1 DFQATT and CDR2 SNEGSKA (reference sequence). DNA for the CDR3: TGCAGTGCGCTTGGCCCGGGACACCACTCCTACGAGCAGTACTTC. It translates to CSALGPGHHSYEQYF.

This clonotype appeared a few times. The V and J genes are TRBV7-9 and TRBJ2-7; the D is unclear. The ends were cut back, 2 bases at V and 5 bases at J, with 7 bases in the middle. Germline V lookup: CDR1 SEHNR, CDR2 FQNEAQ (reference sequence). This CDR3 has 12 residues. The CDR3: CASSLQMDEQYF. CDR3 DNA sequence: TGTGCCAGCAGCTTACAAATGGACGAGCAGTACTTC.

This clonotype turned up a few times. The gene calls are TRBV20-1 and TRBJ2-2, with 7 nucleotides matching TRBD1. V shed 6 bases, J shed 1 base, and the junction held 5 bases outside the gene matches. The CDR3 is made up of 14 amino acids. Germline V gene sequence: CDR1 DFQATT, CDR2 SNEGSKA (reference sequence). The DNA of the CDR3 is TGCAGTGCAGACAGGGTTCAGAACACCGGGGAGCTGTTTTTT. Amino acids: CSADRVQNTGELFF.

The J gene is TRBJ2-5, the V gene TRBV11-2, with 10 bases matching TRBD1. V dropped 3 bases and J dropped 4; count of bases not matched to a gene: 8. The CDR3 extends over 16 amino acids. CDR1 and CDR2 (germline): SGHAT, FQNNGV. This CDR3 is CASSFGVGQGRETQYF. As DNA, the CDR3 is TGTGCCAGCAGCTTTGGGGTGGGACAGGGGCGAGAGACCCAGTACTTC.

The J gene is TRBJ2-1, the V gene TRBV7-9; D is perhaps TRBD1 (6 bases). Trimming cost V 3 bases and J 2 bases, with 11 bases left between them. This CDR3 is 15 amino acids long. Germline CDR1 SEHNR, CDR2 FQNEAQ (reference sequence). The CDR3 region has the DNA TGTGCCAGCAGCTTGTCTACAGGGCCCTACAATGAGCAGTTCTTC. It is translated as CASSLSTGPYNEQFF.

The chain couples TRBV7-6 to TRBJ2-1; perhaps TRBD2 as D (5 bases). The V gene's germline CDR1 is SGHVS and CDR2 FNYEAQ. This CDR3 region has 12 residues. The V and J ends lost 1 base and 11 bases respectively, with 9 bases between them. In DNA form, the CDR3 reads TGTGCCAGCAGCTTAGAGTCTAGCCAGCAGTTCTTC. It yields the protein CASSLESSQQFF.

The table lists this clonotype with a few counts. The V and J genes are TRBV27 and TRBJ1-6; 7 nucleotides agree with TRBD1. CDR1 MNHEY and CDR2 SMNVEV come from the germline V gene (reference sequence). V was clipped by 6 bases and J by 10 bases; unmatched bases: 15. The CDR3 is 16 amino acids. The CDR3 DNA is TGTGCCAGCAGCGGGATCGACAGGGCTTTTTCCTCACCCCTCCACTTT. Translation gives CASSGIDRAFSSPLHF.

The chain uses TRBV18 and TRBJ2-7; 12 bases align to TRBD2. This CDR3 is 15 amino acids long. The J segment lost 2 bases and the V segment lost 3 bases, leaving 2 bases of the junction unmatched. The germline V gene encodes CDR1 KGHSH and CDR2 LQKENI. This CDR3 is CASSPTSGRTYEQYF. The CDR3 DNA reads as TGTGCCAGCTCACCCACTAGCGGGAGGACCTACGAGCAGTACTTC.

The CDR3 is CASSKGLAGDVNEQFF. CDR3 nucleotide sequence: TGTGCCAGCAGCAAAGGACTAGCGGGAGACGTCAATGAGCAGTTCTTC. This sequence joins TRBV11-2 and TRBJ2-1; 13 bases map to TRBD2. Germline loops: CDR1 SGHAT, CDR2 FQNNGV. The CDR3 has 16 amino acids. The ends lost 5 bases at V and 6 bases at J; junction bases unmatched: 7.

This clonotype has just a few counts. The rearrangement links TRBV24-1 to TRBJ2-1; D ambiguous. This CDR3 is 13 amino acids long. V dropped 9 bases and J dropped 2 bases, with 10 bases sitting between them. Germline V gives CDR1 KGHDR, CDR2 SFDVKD. Here the CDR3 DNA reads TGTGCCACCTCGGACGGAACCTACAATGAGCAGTTCTTC. Its translation: CATSDGTYNEQFF.

V and J are TRBV4-1 and TRBJ2-1; 9 bases are shared with TRBD2. V was clipped by 3 bases and J by 3 bases; unmatched bases: 12. From germline, CDR1 is MGHRA and CDR2 YSYEKL. The CDR3 is made up of 18 amino acids. The CDR3 region has the DNA TGCGCCAGCAGCCAGGGGTCGGCGGGAGGGCATAACTACAATGAGCAGTTCTTC. Its protein is CASSQGSAGGHNYNEQFF.

This clonotype was seen ten or more times. The V call is TRBV7-8, the J call TRBJ2-1; the D gene could be TRBD1 or TRBD2 (5 bases each). Trimming stripped 2 bases from V and 7 bases from J, with 18 bases between. This CDR3 spans 16 amino acids. Germline CDR1 and CDR2: SGHVS and FQNEAQ. The CDR3: CASSLPGAPMGNEQFF. CDR3 nucleotides: TGTGCCAGCAGCTTACCCGGGGCACCCATGGGAAATGAGCAGTTCTTC.

This clonotype was found many times. The chain employs TRBV5-1 and TRBJ2-1; TRBD2 matches 10 bases. Germline CDR1 is SGHRS and CDR2 is YFSETQ. Unmatched junction bases numbered 5, after V lost 2 bases and J lost 6 bases. This CDR3 contains 15 residues. This chain's CDR3 is CASSFLAGAGNEQFF. The CDR3, as DNA: TGCGCCAGCAGCTTTCTAGCGGGAGCAGGCAATGAGCAGTTCTTC.

This clonotype has more than one count but fewer than ten. The CDR3 is CASSLGTGGLQPQHF. The CDR3 bases are TGCGCCAGCAGCCTCGGGACAGGGGGCCTTCAGCCCCAGCATTTT. The chain employs TRBV5-1 and TRBJ1-5; 12 nucleotides line up with TRBD1. The germline gives CDR1 SGHRS, CDR2 YFSETQ. The trim removed 4 bases at V and 6 bases at J, leaving 5 bases unmatched. This CDR3 is 15 amino acids long.

This clonotype was recorded at least ten times. V and J are TRBV29-1 and TRBJ1-1, with no clear D. Germline lookup yields CDR1 SQVTM and CDR2 ANQGSEA. The V end was cut by 4 bases, the J end by 12 bases, with 18 bases between. The CDR3 is made up of 12 amino acids. DNA of the CDR3: TGCAGCGTTGTTGTTCCGGGGTCGGAAACTTTCTTT. Residues: CSVVVPGSETFF.

This clonotype showed up just a few times. This sequence joins TRBV11-1 and TRBJ2-7; D is unclear. In germline, CDR1 is SGHAT, CDR2 FQDESV (reference sequence). The length of the CDR3 is 12 residues. Trimming left V 0 bases short and J 6 bases short, with 6 bases between. The CDR3 loop reads CASSLARVEQYF. The CDR3 region has the DNA TGTGCCAGCAGCTTAGCAAGGGTCGAGCAGTACTTC.

In nucleotides, the CDR3 is TGCAGTACGGTTTCCCGGGAGGGCCAGGAGACCCAGTACTTC. It encodes CSTVSREGQETQYF. The rearrangement uses TRBV20-1 and TRBJ2-5; 8 nucleotides align to TRBD2. V trimming: 8 bases; J trimming: 5 bases; junction bases outside the gene matches: 13. CDR3 length: 14 residues. Germline V lookup: CDR1 DFQATT, CDR2 SNEGSKA (reference sequence).

This chain uses TRBV25-1 with TRBJ2-7, with TRBD1 as a possible D gene (5 bases). CDR3 size: 14 residues. V was shortened by 0 bases and J by 4 bases, with 10 bases between the two germline ends. CDR1 is MGHDK and CDR2 is SYGVNS in the germline V gene. The CDR3 is CASSEYKQGYEQYF. CDR3 nucleotides: TGTGCCAGCAGTGAATATAAGCAGGGTTACGAGCAGTACTTC.

This clonotype was detected only a few times. The rearrangement joins TRBV11-1 to TRBJ2-2, with 8 bases aligning to TRBD1. CDR3 length: 19 residues. V lost 7 bases and J lost 2; bases outside the gene matches: 18. The V gene's germline CDR1 is SGHAT and CDR2 FQDESV (reference sequence). The CDR3 DNA is TGTGCCAGCAACACCCCCTACACCGGACAGGGAGGAAACACCGGGGAGCTGTTTTTT. This gives the protein CASNTPYTGQGGNTGELFF.

The chain has TRBV7-3 and TRBJ2-5, with 8 bases that match TRBD1. This CDR3 is 15 amino acids long. CDR1 is SGHTA, CDR2 FQGTGA, per germline. V trimming: 1 base; J trimming: 5 bases; junction bases outside the gene matches: 6. DNA for the CDR3: TGTGCCAGCAGCTTAAGGCCAGGGGGCGAGGAGACCCAGTACTTC. Amino acids: CASSLRPGGEETQYF.

The chain combines TRBV4-1 with TRBJ1-1, with a weak D call TRBD1 (5 bases). There are 16 residues in the CDR3. Trimming stripped 4 bases from V and 4 bases from J, with 19 bases between. CDR1 MGHRA and CDR2 YSYEKL come from the germline V gene. For the CDR3, the DNA is TGCGCCAGCAGCCTCTTCGGACCCTGGGGCACCACTGAAGCTTTCTTT. It encodes CASSLFGPWGTTEAFF.

The genes are TRBV18 and TRBJ2-3; D might be TRBD2 (6 bases). The CDR3 consists of 15 residues. Germline CDR1 KGHSH, CDR2 LQKENI. V was cut by 6 bases and J by 1 base, with 14 bases left in between. CDR3 DNA: TGTGCCAGCTCGTCTAAGCGGGTGGGCACAGATACGCAGTATTTT. Translation gives CASSSKRVGTDTQYF.

This clonotype was detected a few times. The rearrangement uses TRBV9 and TRBJ2-2; 9 bases agree with TRBD2. Germline V lookup: CDR1 SGDLS, CDR2 YYNGEE. Trimming cost V 4 bases and J 6 bases; bases outside gene matches: 10. This CDR3 has 16 residues. CDR3 protein: CASSPSGRPSPGELFF. The CDR3, as DNA: TGTGCCAGCAGCCCCAGCGGGAGGCCCTCCCCCGGGGAGCTGTTTTTT.

This clonotype has more than one count but fewer than ten. The rearrangement uses TRBV7-9 and TRBJ2-1, with 7 nucleotides matching TRBD2. The CDR3 extends over 14 amino acids. The germline V gene has CDR1 SEHNR and CDR2 FQNEAQ (reference sequence). V was clipped by 5 bases and J by 5 bases; unmatched bases: 6. The CDR3 nucleotides read TGTGCCAGCAGCACCACTAGCGTACACAATGAGCAGTTCTTC. It codes for CASSTTSVHNEQFF. Drawing the rest from reference TRBV7-9 and TRBJ2-1, the complete variable domain is DTGVSQNPRHKITKRGQNVTFRCDPISEHNRLYWYRQTLGQGPEFLTYFQNEAQLEKSRLLSDRFSAERPKGSFSTLEIQRTEQGDSAMYLCASSTTSVHNEQFFGPGTRLTVL.

This clonotype was recorded a few times. The chain has TRBV4-1 and TRBJ2-5; D gene ambiguous. The CDR3 runs 14 residues. The germline gives CDR1 MGHRA, CDR2 YSYEKL. The V gene lost 1 base and the J gene lost 1 base, with 7 bases spanning the gap. The CDR3 loop is CASSQGSVQETQYF. In DNA, the CDR3 is TGCGCCAGCAGCCAAGGTTCAGTCCAAGAGACCCAGTACTTC.

This clonotype was observed a few times. V is TRBV12-3 or TRBV12-4 and J is TRBJ1-6; perhaps TRBD1 as D (5 bases). Between the trimmed V and J ends, which lost 0 bases and 11 bases, there was a span of 17 bases. The CDR3 has 16 amino acids. CDR3 coding DNA: TGTGCCAGCAGTTTAGCCGGGACGGCGGCGAGGGCACCCCTCCACTTT. It yields the protein CASSLAGTAARAPLHF.

This clonotype was observed a few times. The rearrangement uses TRBV3-1 and TRBJ2-1, with 7 positions matching TRBD1. The germline CDR1 and CDR2 sequences are LGHDT and YNNKEL (reference sequence). V shed 4 bases, J shed 2 bases, and the junction held 11 bases outside the gene matches. CDR3 length: 17 residues. DNA of the CDR3: TGTGCCAGCAGCCGATGGAGTCTCGACAGGGCCTACAATGAGCAGTTCTTC. Translated, it gives CASSRWSLDRAYNEQFF.

The chain couples TRBV3-1 to TRBJ2-7, with TRBD2 matching over 8 bases. J was trimmed by 6 bases and V by 2 bases; bases with no gene match: 9. The CDR3 length is 15 residues. The germline CDR1 and CDR2 sequences are LGHDT and YNNKEL (reference sequence). In DNA form, the CDR3 reads TGTGCCAGCAGCCAAAGATTCCAGCGGGAGACCGAGCAGTACTTC. Translated, it gives CASSQRFQRETEQYF.

This chain connects TRBV10-3 to TRBJ1-5; 9 bases fit TRBD1. The CDR3 spans 16 residues. V trimming: 6 bases; J trimming: 2 bases; junction bases outside the gene matches: 8. The germline V gene encodes CDR1 ENHRY and CDR2 SYGVKD. The CDR3 sequence: CAISSLDRGGNQPQHF. The CDR3 bases are TGTGCCATCAGCTCCTTGGACAGGGGAGGCAATCAGCCCCAGCATTTT.

This clonotype was counted ten times or more. The chain is built from TRBV27 and TRBJ2-3; D remains unclear. The CDR3 length is 12 residues. V was pared by 4 bases and J by 2 bases, with 4 bases between. Germline loops: CDR1 MNHEY, CDR2 SMNVEV (reference sequence). The DNA of the CDR3 is TGTGCCAGCAGTTGGAACACAGATACGCAGTATTTT. This translates into CASSWNTDTQYF.

The chain joins TRBV11-2 to TRBJ2-3; 7 bases map to TRBD2. Germline V gene data show CDR1 as SGHAT and CDR2 as FQNNGV. The CDR3 covers 16 residues. Germline trimming cut 5 bases from V and 0 bases from J; bases unmatched to any gene: 8. The CDR3 spells CASSQTSYYSTDTQYF. The CDR3 DNA sequence: TGTGCCAGCAGCCAGACTAGCTACTATAGCACAGATACGCAGTATTTT.